The 15 T cell receptor beta chains below were found in one sample sequenced in a study of OX40 agonist ivuxolimab in advanced cancers. Assay: immunoSEQ multiplex PCR; the TCRdb copy retains only in-frame clones and omits some. The table has fewer than 25,000 clones, 84% seen once; the top ten hold roughly 30%. The material was CD4+ or CD8+ T cells sorted from blood, obtained in a trial of the OX40 agonist ivuxolimab. The source of these receptors is an adult with an advanced solid tumor such as melanoma, head and neck, liver or kidney cancer.

The CDR3 DNA is TGTGCCAGCGGAGTTCCGGGCGTAGCGGACTACAATGAGCAGTTCTTC. As protein: CASGVPGVADYNEQFF. This sequence joins TRBV2 and TRBJ2-1, with D maybe TRBD2 (6 bases). V was pared by 8 bases and J by 3 bases, with 20 bases between. This CDR3 comprises 16 residues. Germline CDR1 reads SNHLY; CDR2 reads FYNNEI.

As to this clone: Other DNA sequences in the same sample also yield this CDR3. The gene calls are TRBV9 and TRBJ1-2; maybe TRBD1 (5 bases). The germline V and J ends were trimmed by 0 bases and 0 bases, with 9 bases remaining between them. CDR1 and CDR2 (germline): SGDLS, YYNGEE. The CDR3 consists of 15 residues. The DNA of the CDR3 is TGTGCCAGCAGCGTAGATGCGGGGGCTAACTATGGCTACACCTTC. Translating gives CASSVDAGANYGYTF.

The chain combines TRBV6-5 with TRBJ1-1; the D gene is possibly TRBD1 (5 bases). The V end was cut by 6 bases, the J end by 1 base, with 9 bases between. This CDR3 comprises 13 residues. Germline loops: CDR1 MNHEY, CDR2 SVGAGI. The CDR3 DNA reads as TGTGCCAGCAGAACGGACACGAACACTGAAGCTTTCTTT. It codes for CASRTDTNTEAFF.

In DNA, the CDR3 is TGTGCCAGCAGTCCTACTTCAATGGGGACAGGGAGGGCCGAGCAGTACTTC. Its translation: CASSPTSMGTGRAEQYF. This chain links TRBV28 with TRBJ2-7; 9 bases fit TRBD1. Per the germline V gene, CDR1 is MDHEN and CDR2 is SYDVKM. After removal of 5 bases from V and 6 bases from J, the junction contained 17 bases not matched to a gene. The CDR3 spans 17 residues.

This chain links TRBV4-1 with TRBJ2-7, with a weak D call TRBD2 (5 bases). The CDR3 covers 15 residues. The V and J ends lost 4 bases and 2 bases respectively, with 15 bases between them. Per germline, CDR1 MGHRA and CDR2 YSYEKL. The CDR3 region has the DNA TGCGCCAGCAGCCCCATGGACTCCCTTCCCTACGAGCAGTACTTC. It codes for CASSPMDSLPYEQYF.

The V call is TRBV6-1, the J call TRBJ1-6, with a weak D call TRBD1 (6 bases). The length of the CDR3 is 15 residues. V shed 3 bases and J shed 2 bases, with 8 bases lying between them. CDR1 is MNHNS, CDR2 SASEGT, per germline. This CDR3 is CASSDRDTYNSPLHF. In DNA, the CDR3 is TGTGCCAGCAGTGATCGGGACACCTATAATTCACCCCTCCACTTT.

The chain employs TRBV11-2 and TRBJ2-5; possibly TRBD2 for D (6 bases). CDR1 SGHAT and CDR2 FQNNGV come from the germline V gene. V was cut by 5 bases and J by 9 bases, with 13 bases left in between. This CDR3 has 12 amino acids. CDR3 coding DNA: TGTGCCAGCAGCACCGACCCGGGGGCCCAGTACTTC. Protein product: CASSTDPGAQYF.

This chain connects TRBV27 to TRBJ2-1, with D tentatively TRBD1 (6 bases). Germline V gene sequence: CDR1 MNHEY, CDR2 SMNVEV (reference sequence). V was shortened by 3 bases and J by 2 bases, with 11 bases between the two germline ends. The CDR3 has 15 residues. CDR3 nucleotides: TGTGCCAGCAGTTTGGGGGCTCCTACCTACAATGAGCAGTTCTTC. Translation: CASSLGAPTYNEQFF.

CDR3 sequence: CASKTGGPGEQFF. For the CDR3, the DNA is TGCGCCAGCAAGACGGGAGGGCCGGGTGAGCAGTTCTTC. This sequence joins TRBV10-2 and TRBJ2-1; TRBD2 matches at 8 bases. Germline CDR1 WSHSY, CDR2 SAAADI. Trimming at V came to 7 bases and at J to 9 bases, leaving 8 bases not matched to a gene. The CDR3 has 13 residues.

J is TRBJ1-1 and V is TRBV9, with D unresolved. Germline values: CDR1 SGDLS, CDR2 YYNGEE. V was clipped by 3 bases and J by 4 bases, with 10 bases between them. This CDR3 has 13 amino acids. This CDR3 reads CASSAEGTTEAFF. CDR3 DNA: TGTGCCAGCAGCGCCGAGGGAACCACTGAAGCTTTCTTT.

The gene calls are TRBV12-5 and TRBJ2-1; 8 bases line up with TRBD2. Germline V CDR1 and CDR2: LGHNT, FRNRAP. The CDR3 has 15 amino acids. J gave up 2 bases and V 6 bases, and 6 bases lay outside the gene matches. DNA for the CDR3: TGTGCTAGTGGGACACTAGCGGAAACCTACAATGAGCAGTTCTTC. It codes for CASGTLAETYNEQFF.

V usage is TRBV2 and J usage is TRBJ2-3, with D uncertain. Germline V gene lookup returns CDR1 SNHLY and CDR2 FYNNEI. V was trimmed by 7 bases and J by 5 bases, leaving 13 bases between them. This CDR3 spans 13 amino acids. CDR3 region: CASTAWWGDTQYF. CDR3 DNA: TGTGCCAGCACGGCTTGGTGGGGAGATACGCAGTATTTT.

By share, this clone counts as medium-sized. This chain uses TRBV14 with TRBJ2-7; 8 bases line up with TRBD1. This CDR3 spans 15 amino acids. CDR1 and CDR2 (germline): SGHDN, FVKESK. Losses at the gene ends were 1 base for V and 4 bases for J; bases not matched to a gene: 6. CDR3 residues: CASSQGTGWAYEQYF. CDR3 bases: TGTGCCAGCAGCCAAGGGACAGGGTGGGCGTACGAGCAGTACTTC.

The chain carries TRBV12-5 and TRBJ1-1; D is ambiguous. This CDR3 region has 13 residues. V lost 6 bases to trimming and J lost 0 bases, with 8 bases between them. CDR1 and CDR2 from the germline V gene are LGHNT and FRNRAP. This chain's CDR3 is CASGSDLNTEAFF. The CDR3 coding sequence is TGTGCTAGTGGCTCAGACCTGAACACTGAAGCTTTCTTT.

This chain connects TRBV2 to TRBJ2-1, with D uncertain. This CDR3 contains 15 residues. CDR1 and CDR2 (germline): SNHLY, FYNNEI. Trimming stripped 1 base from V and 0 bases from J, with 7 bases between. The CDR3 sequence is CASSEGLNSYNEQFF. The CDR3 DNA reads TGTGCCAGCAGTGAAGGACTCAACTCCTACAATGAGCAGTTCTTC. The entire variable domain, with the rest obtained from reference TRBV2 and TRBJ2-1, is as follows: EPEVTQTPSHQVTQMGQEVILRCVPISNHLYFYWYRQILGQKVEFLVSFYNNEISEKSEIFDDQFSVERPDGSNFTLKIRSTKLEDSAMYFCASSEGLNSYNEQFFGPGTRLTVL.